The next 2 T cell receptor beta chains were all read from a single sample in a study of blood T cell repertoires in COVID-19. TCRdb keeps only in-frame clones here, not all; method: immunoSEQ multiplex PCR. The sample consists of fewer than 150,000 clones, approximately 80% of them appearing once. What was sequenced was PBMCs or T cells enriched from blood (not recorded which). The receptors originated from a woman under 30 who had been exposed to COVID-19.

The CDR3 region is CASSLLSGNSYEQYF. In nucleotides, the CDR3 is TGTGCCAGCAGCTTACTTAGCGGGAACTCCTACGAGCAGTACTTC. The chain uses TRBV11-2 and TRBJ2-7; 8 bases fit TRBD2. This CDR3 has 15 residues. The V segment lost 2 bases and the J segment 0 bases; nucleotides outside the gene matches: 3. In germline, CDR1 is SGHAT, CDR2 FQNNGV.

This clone was counted a single time. The chain carries TRBV2 and TRBJ1-4; D remains unclear. Germline values: CDR1 SNHLY, CDR2 FYNNEI. CDR3 size: 14 residues. V shed 6 bases and J shed 5 bases, with 13 bases lying between them. The CDR3 is CASRVLRENEKLFF. The CDR3 DNA is TGTGCCAGCAGGGTCTTGCGAGAAAATGAAAAACTGTTTTTT. Supplemented by reference TRBV2 and TRBJ1-4, the full variable domain reads EPEVTQTPSHQVTQMGQEVILRCVPISNHLYFYWYRQILGQKVEFLVSFYNNEISEKSEIFDDQFSVERPDGSNFTLKIRSTKLEDSAMYFCASRVLRENEKLFFGSGTQLSVL.